This T cell receptor (beta chain) was obtained from a study of T cells in Graves' hyperthyroidism and ophthalmopathy. Amplified TCR beta CDR3 regions derived from RNA transcripts. First-round RT-PCR with HTBI primers amplified the TCR CDR3 region. Using its own MiXCR run on the multiplex PCR reads, TCRdb lists one record per CDR3 protein. This sample yields a few hundred thousand distinct CDR3 sequences, of which around a sixth are seen a single time; approximately 7.4% belongs to the top ten. A word on this clonotype: A junction end diverges from the germline sequence, so it may reflect a read error.

This clonotype was obtained from a woman aged 25 to 39 with Graves' hyperthyroidism. Sequencing was done on a sample of blood.

The CDR3 loop is CANSWGDRNSPLHF. CDR3 DNA sequence: TGTGCCAACAGTTGGGGGGACAGGAATTCACCCCTCCACTTT. The gene calls are TRBV12-3 or TRBV12-4 and TRBJ1-6, with TRBD1 identical over 8 bases. This CDR3 has 14 residues.